These 2 T cell receptor beta chains were sequenced from one sample in a study of identical twins. In TCRdb, the 5' RACE reads were re-called with MiXCR into one record per CDR3 protein. The sample lists roughly 350,000 distinct CDR3 sequences, about 9% seen once, with approximately 8.9% in the top ten. The sample comprised naive T cells sorted from blood. These receptors came from a woman aged 45-59 years in good health.

This clonotype was observed a few times. J is TRBJ2-3 and V is TRBV12-3 or TRBV12-4, with D uncertain. The V end was cut by 11 bases, the J end by 3 bases, with 15 bases between. The CDR3 spans 13 residues. The CDR3 coding sequence is TGTGCCTCCCAGATCTGGGCTACAGATACGCAGTATTTT. This gives the protein CASQIWATDTQYF.

This clonotype was picked up a small number of times. The V call is TRBV5-5, the J call TRBJ2-7; no clear D gene. Germline assignment: CDR1 SGHKS and CDR2 YYEKEE (reference sequence). Trimming removed 2 bases at V and 0 bases at J, with 9 bases between. The CDR3 is made up of 14 amino acids. CDR3 in amino acids: CASSLGPSSYEQYV. For the CDR3, the DNA is TGTGCCAGCAGCTTAGGTCCCAGCTCCTACGAGCAGTACGTC.